This passage covers 16 T cell receptor beta chains from one sample sequenced in a study of neoadjuvant nivolumab and ipilimumab in lung cancer. The data were produced by immunoSEQ multiplex PCR, yet TCRdb's version contains in-frame clones alone and is incomplete. The sample records around 24,000 clones, about 81% being singletons. The source was tumor tissue, collected after neoadjuvant nivolumab, alone or with ipilimumab, at or shortly before surgery. These receptors came from an adult with non-small cell lung cancer.

The chain recombines TRBV10-2 with TRBJ1-1; D remains unclear. Trimming pared 0 bases from V and 4 bases from J, leaving 6 bases between. The CDR3 consists of 13 residues. Germline V gene lookup returns CDR1 WSHSY and CDR2 SAAADI. The CDR3 nucleotides are TGCGCCAGCAGTGAGTCGCATAGCACTGAAGCTTTCTTT. Translating gives CASSESHSTEAFF.

The chain employs TRBV14 and TRBJ1-1; D is uncertain. The CDR3 has 13 residues. The V end was cut by 5 bases, the J end by 0 bases, with 7 bases between. Germline V lookup: CDR1 SGHDN, CDR2 FVKESK. In nucleotides, the CDR3 is TGTGCCAGCAGCGTCCACTTGAACACTGAAGCTTTCTTT. This gives the protein CASSVHLNTEAFF.

The rearrangement joins TRBV6-5 to TRBJ2-7, with unresolved D. The V gene's germline CDR1 is MNHEY and CDR2 SVGAGI. This CDR3 comprises 15 residues. The germline V and J ends were trimmed by 0 bases and 1 base, with 10 bases remaining between them. CDR3 nucleotide sequence: TGTGCCAGCAGTTACTCGGGTAGCCTTTCCTACGAGCAGTACTTC. The encoded protein is CASSYSGSLSYEQYF.

The chain is built from TRBV5-1 and TRBJ2-1; 11 nucleotides agree with TRBD1. V lost 0 bases, J lost 7 bases, and 6 bases stayed unmatched. The CDR3 is made up of 16 amino acids. Germline V gene data show CDR1 as SGHRS and CDR2 as YFSETQ. The CDR3 bases are TGCGCCAGCAGCTTGGGGGGACAGGGGGGAGGTAATGAGCAGTTCTTC. Translation: CASSLGGQGGGNEQFF.

This clone was picked up one time. V is TRBV11-3 and J is TRBJ2-3, with D perhaps TRBD2 (6 bases). Trimming took 5 bases from V and 2 from J, leaving 14 bases between them. There are 15 residues in the CDR3. Per the germline V gene, CDR1 is SGHNT and CDR2 is YENEEA. The chain's CDR3 is CASSLGGAITDTQYF. As DNA, the CDR3 is TGTGCCAGCAGCCTTGGCGGGGCGATCACAGATACGCAGTATTTT. The full variable domain, completed using reference TRBV11-3 and TRBJ2-3, is EAGVVQSPRYKIIEKKQPVAFWCNPISGHNTLYWYLQNLGQGPELLIRYENEEAVDDSQLPKDRFSAERLKGVDSTLKIQPAELGDSAVYLCASSLGGAITDTQYFGPGTRLTVL.

The chain links TRBV11-2 to TRBJ1-4; D unclear. The CDR3 runs to 16 residues. Looked up from germline, CDR1 is SGHAT and CDR2 is FQNNGV. Trimming took 0 bases from V and 3 from J, leaving 11 bases between them. CDR3 sequence reads: CASSLDPPGSNEKLFF. The DNA for the CDR3 is TGTGCCAGCAGCTTAGATCCCCCGGGATCTAATGAAAAACTGTTTTTT.

V usage is TRBV25-1 and J usage is TRBJ1-5; tentatively, D is TRBD1 (5 bases). Germline CDR1 and CDR2: MGHDK and SYGVNS. The CDR3 sequence is 13 residues long. Trimming pared 3 bases from V and 7 bases from J, leaving 10 bases between. The CDR3 DNA is TGTGCCAGCAGTGATACCGGGGCCCAGCCCCAGCATTTT. This codes for CASSDTGAQPQHF.

V gene TRBV30 combines with J gene TRBJ2-7, with TRBD2 identical over 8 bases. The CDR3 spans 10 residues. The junction had 6 bases not matched to a gene; V was cut back by 4 bases and J by 13 bases. Looked up from germline, CDR1 is GTSNPN and CDR2 is SVGIG (reference sequence). For the CDR3, the DNA is TGTGCCTGGACACGGGGGGGAGGTTACTTC. Its protein is CAWTRGGGYF.

V gene TRBV25-1 combines with J gene TRBJ2-1; D is possibly TRBD2 (5 bases). V was clipped by 7 bases and J by 13 bases, with 14 bases between them. The CDR3 consists of 11 residues. Germline-derived CDR1 and CDR2 are MGHDK and SYGVNS. CDR3 sequence reads: CASTDRGPQFF. The CDR3 DNA follows: TGTGCCAGCACGGACCGCGGGCCACAGTTCTTC. Complete variable domain (other parts from reference TRBV25-1 and TRBJ2-1): EADIYQTPRYLVIGTGKKITLECSQTMGHDKMYWYQQDPGMELHLIHYSYGVNSTEKGDLSSESTVSRIRTEHFPLTLESARPSHTSQYLCASTDRGPQFFGPGTRLTVL.

This rearrangement joins TRBV10-2 to TRBJ2-2; D may match TRBD1 or TRBD2 (5 bases each). Germline V lookup: CDR1 WSHSY, CDR2 SAAADI. Trimming left V 7 bases short and J 0 bases short, with 15 bases between. CDR3 length equals 16 residues. Here the CDR3 reads CASTRGEGTNTGELFF. CDR3 bases: TGCGCCAGCACCCGAGGTGAGGGGACGAACACCGGGGAGCTGTTTTTT.

The genes are TRBV5-1 and TRBJ1-1; 8 bases match TRBD1. This CDR3 has 17 residues. Germline loops: CDR1 SGHRS, CDR2 YFSETQ. With 4 bases clipped from V and 1 base from J, the junction kept 12 bases outside the gene matches. The CDR3, as DNA: TGCGCCAGCAGCCGTAATCAGGGGGCGGGTCAGAACACTGAAGCTTTCTTT. Protein product: CASSRNQGAGQNTEAFF. The whole variable domain, filled in from reference TRBV5-1 and TRBJ1-1, reads KAGVTQTPRYLIKTRGQQVTLSCSPISGHRSVSWYQQTPGQGLQFLFEYFSETQRNKGNFPGRFSGRQFSNSRSEMNVSTLELGDSALYLCASSRNQGAGQNTEAFFGQGTRLTVV.

The V gene is TRBV7-3, the J gene TRBJ2-7; D is undetermined. The germline V gene has CDR1 SGHTA and CDR2 FQGTGA. This CDR3 region has 14 residues. Deletions cut 4 bases from V and 0 bases from J, with 10 bases between. This CDR3 is CASSSAPGSYEQYF. CDR3 nucleotides: TGTGCCAGCAGCTCAGCACCGGGCTCCTACGAGCAGTACTTC.

This chain connects TRBV18 to TRBJ1-5, with no clear D. V lost 4 bases and J 4 bases, leaving 5 bases between the germline ends. CDR1 KGHSH and CDR2 LQKENI come from the germline V gene. This CDR3 has 12 amino acids. The CDR3 nucleotides read TGTGCCAGCTCACGCGAGAATCAGCCCCAGCATTTT. Protein: CASSRENQPQHF. Full variable domain (remainder filled in from reference TRBV18 and TRBJ1-5): NAGVMQNPRHLVRRRGQEARLRCSPMKGHSHVYWYRQLPEEGLKFMVYLQKENIIDESGMPKERFSAEFPKEGPSILRIQQVVRGDSAAYFCASSRENQPQHFGDGTRLSIL.

J is TRBJ2-6 and V is TRBV6-5; D is perhaps TRBD1 (5 bases). This CDR3 spans 15 amino acids. Germline V gene lookup returns CDR1 MNHEY and CDR2 SVGAGI. V lost 6 bases and J 1 base, leaving 10 bases between the germline ends. DNA of the CDR3: TGTGCCAGCAGCTGGACAACGTCTGGGGCCAACGTCCTGACTTTC. It specifies CASSWTTSGANVLTF.

The V and J genes are TRBV18 and TRBJ2-7; 7 nucleotides match TRBD1. The CDR3 length is 18 residues. Trimming cost V 3 bases and J 2 bases; bases outside gene matches: 16. Germline V gene lookup returns CDR1 KGHSH and CDR2 LQKENI. CDR3 residues: CASSPPLLRQGHPYEQYF. DNA for the CDR3: TGTGCCAGCTCACCCCCCCTCCTAAGACAGGGACACCCCTACGAGCAGTACTTC.

This clone showed up just once. The V gene is TRBV28, the J gene TRBJ1-1; no firm D call. Trimming took 7 bases from V and 0 from J, leaving 12 bases between them. The CDR3 sequence is 14 residues long. Germline V lookup: CDR1 MDHEN, CDR2 SYDVKM. The CDR3 DNA reads as TGTGCCAGCATTCCCCACGGGTTGAACACTGAAGCTTTCTTT. As protein: CASIPHGLNTEAFF.